A selection of T cell receptor beta chains follows, all from one sample in a study of shared clonotypes between healthy human individuals. The protocol was immunoSEQ multiplex PCR, while the TCRdb copy is restricted to in-frame clones and leaves out a portion. Found here are about 610,000 clones, approximately 96% of them singletons; the top ten hold 0.11%. The sequencing sample was made of naive CD8+ T cells sorted from blood. The receptors come from a woman in her 30s in good health. The CDR3 runs from the conserved cysteine through the conserved F or W.

j_call v_call cdr3_aa
TRBJ1-5 TRBV15 CATSRDRDRAINQPQHF
TRBJ2-1 TRBV5-5 CASTRRRFGAYNEQFF
TRBJ2-1 TRBV29-1 CSVSGTSGRSYNEQFF
TRBJ2-7 TRBV10-2 CASQEGTYYEQYF
TRBJ2-1 TRBV5-1 CASSHEREAYNEQFF
TRBJ1-4 TRBV15 CATSRAPGTGGGLLEKLFF
TRBJ1-1 TRBV14 CASSQAGTTEAFF
TRBJ2-3 TRBV4-1 CASSHTGSTDTQYF
TRBJ2-7 TRBV5-4 CASSLEAEQYF
TRBJ1-1 TRBV20-1 CSAREAGGLVF
TRBJ2-7 TRBV5-6 CASSFLQGNEQYF
TRBJ1-3 TRBV5-4 CASSFDSNSGNTIYF
TRBJ2-7 TRBV10-2 CASSPARSSYEQYF
TRBJ2-1 TRBV28 CASSLAGEAIEQFF
TRBJ2-7 TRBV11-3 CASSLETGIIYEQYF
TRBJ2-7 TRBV27 CASRLLAGGSYEQYF
TRBJ2-5 TRBV2 CASSEMAETQYF
TRBJ2-1 TRBV6-1 CASSEVAGGNNEQFF
TRBJ2-7 TRBV27 CASSLSPGTGAYEQYF
TRBJ1-2 TRBV27 CASSLSPGTPWDGYTF
TRBJ2-7 TRBV15 CATRSTSGPYEQYF
TRBJ2-5 TRBV2 CASSEGSGGETQYF
TRBJ2-7 TRBV7-2 CASSPTSGTITYEQYF
TRBJ2-3 TRBV6-5 CASRRTTLDTQYF